The T cell receptor (beta chain) described here comes from a study of shared clonotypes between healthy human individuals. The assay was immunoSEQ multiplex PCR, and TCRdb's table has in-frame clones only and misses some. The table lists 2 million to 3 million clones, around 94% of them singletons. Germline V gives CDR1 SGHDT, CDR2 YYEEEE. The CDR3 loop spans 15 amino acids. J lost 1 base, V lost 4 bases, and 7 bases had no gene match. The chain has TRBV5-6 and TRBJ1-1, with TRBD1 identical over 7 bases. The specimen sequenced was naive CD4+ T cells sorted from blood. Subset indicated: CD45RA+ positively selected. The sequence was collected from a man younger than 30 in good health. The CDR3 spells CASSVTGDPNTEAFF. The DNA for the CDR3 is TGTGCCAGCAGCGTCACAGGGGATCCGAACACTGAAGCTTTCTTT.